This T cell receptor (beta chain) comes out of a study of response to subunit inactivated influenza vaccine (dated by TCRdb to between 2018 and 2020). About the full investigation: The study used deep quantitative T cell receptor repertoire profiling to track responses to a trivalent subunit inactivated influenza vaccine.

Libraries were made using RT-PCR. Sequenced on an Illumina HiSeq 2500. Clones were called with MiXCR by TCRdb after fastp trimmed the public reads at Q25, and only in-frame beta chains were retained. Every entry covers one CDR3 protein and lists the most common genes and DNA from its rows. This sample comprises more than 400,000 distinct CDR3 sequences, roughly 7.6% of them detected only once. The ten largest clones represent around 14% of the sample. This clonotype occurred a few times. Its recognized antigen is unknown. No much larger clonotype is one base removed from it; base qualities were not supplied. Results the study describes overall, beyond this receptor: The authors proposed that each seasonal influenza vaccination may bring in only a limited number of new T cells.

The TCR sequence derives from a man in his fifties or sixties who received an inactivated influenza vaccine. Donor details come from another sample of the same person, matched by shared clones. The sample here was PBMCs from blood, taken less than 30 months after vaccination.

This receptor has the CDR3 CASSFRRTDTQYF. Read as DNA, the sequence is TGTGCCAGCAGTTTCAGGCGTACAGATACGCAGTATTTT. The sequence joins TRBV27 to TRBJ2-3, with no confident D gene call. The CDR1 and CDR2 encoded by the germline V gene (reference sequence) are MNHEY and SMNVEV. The CDR3 numbers 13 residues from cysteine through phenylalanine. Only the CDR3 portion is preserved as DNA: 39 bases, with reading frame beginning at the first base. V gives up 3 bases and J gives up 3 bases, and the segment between their germline ends measures 7 bases.